These T cell receptor beta chains were read from a single sample in a study of blood T cell repertoires in COVID-19. TCRdb's copy holds only in-frame clones and misses some; the assay was immunoSEQ multiplex PCR. Of more than 200,000 clones listed, 70% to 85% were seen once; the top ten hold approximately 5%. Input material: peripheral blood. The receptor set was obtained from a woman at least 80 years old with active or convalescent COVID-19. Both conserved end residues are part of each CDR3. A D gene is named only where the DNA matches it firmly. Clone size is shown for a subset of rows, as once, few, many or a class of expanded clone.

CDR3nt: TGTGCCAGCAGCTTAGGTCAGATTTCCTACGAGCAGTACTTC; CDR3aa: CASSLGQISYEQYF; abundance: .; j_gene: TRBJ2-7; v_gene: TRBV11-2; d_gene: .
CDR3nt: TGTGCCAGTAGTATAGGTCGCAACCGGGACACAAATCAGCCCCAGCATTTT; CDR3aa: CASSIGRNRDTNQPQHF; abundance: .; j_gene: TRBJ1-5; v_gene: TRBV19; d_gene: .
CDR3nt: TGTGCCAGTAGTATCGGTCAAGTGAACACTGAAGCTTTCTTT; CDR3aa: CASSIGQVNTEAFF; abundance: .; j_gene: TRBJ1-1; v_gene: TRBV19; d_gene: .
CDR3nt: TGTGCCAGCAGCGTAAACAGTAATTCGGCTCAGCCCCAGCATTTT; CDR3aa: CASSVNSNSAQPQHF; abundance: .; j_gene: TRBJ1-5; v_gene: TRBV7-8; d_gene: .
CDR3nt: TGTGCCAGTTACAACAGGGGTTGGAACACTGAAGCTTTCTTT; CDR3aa: CASYNRGWNTEAFF; abundance: .; j_gene: TRBJ1-1; v_gene: TRBV19; d_gene: TRBD1
CDR3nt: TGTGCCAGCAGTTTTTTTCGCGGGGGGTTCCAAGGGGAGCTGTTTTTT; CDR3aa: CASSFFRGGFQGELFF; abundance: .; j_gene: TRBJ2-2; v_gene: TRBV28; d_gene: TRBD2
CDR3nt: TGCAGTGCTCCCCTGCGCGAGACCCAGTACTTC; CDR3aa: CSAPLRETQYF; abundance: once; j_gene: TRBJ2-5; v_gene: TRBV20-1; d_gene: .
CDR3nt: TGTGCCAGCAGTCGGGGACAGGGGAGGGAAAAACTGTTTTTT; CDR3aa: CASSRGQGREKLFF; abundance: .; j_gene: TRBJ1-4; v_gene: TRBV28; d_gene: TRBD1
CDR3nt: TGCGCCAGCAGCTTGTTGGCCACTAAAGAGACCCAGTACTTC; CDR3aa: CASSLLATKETQYF; abundance: .; j_gene: TRBJ2-5; v_gene: TRBV5-1; d_gene: .
CDR3nt: TGCAGCGTGGCCCCCGGGACAGGGAAGAACGAGCAGTACTTC; CDR3aa: CSVAPGTGKNEQYF; abundance: .; j_gene: TRBJ2-7; v_gene: TRBV29-1; d_gene: TRBD1
CDR3nt: TGCAGCGTTGACCGGGACACCAGCCAAGAGACCCAGTACTTC; CDR3aa: CSVDRDTSQETQYF; abundance: .; j_gene: TRBJ2-5; v_gene: TRBV29-1; d_gene: .
CDR3nt: TGTGCCAGCAGGGAAAGACAGAGCACAGATACGCAGTATTTT; CDR3aa: CASRERQSTDTQYF; abundance: .; j_gene: TRBJ2-3; v_gene: TRBV2; d_gene: .
CDR3nt: TGTGCCAGCAGCCGACAGGGAGGCACTGAAGCTTTCTTT; CDR3aa: CASSRQGGTEAFF; abundance: few; j_gene: TRBJ1-1; v_gene: TRBV12-3/TRBV12-4; d_gene: TRBD1
CDR3nt: TGTGCCAGCAGTTCCAGACAAGTCCAAGAGACCCAGTACTTC; CDR3aa: CASSSRQVQETQYF; abundance: .; j_gene: TRBJ2-5; v_gene: TRBV28; d_gene: .
CDR3nt: TGTGCCAGCACACCGACTTTAATCAGGGGGCGGTTGGGCGAGCAGTACTTC; CDR3aa: CASTPTLIRGRLGEQYF; abundance: .; j_gene: TRBJ2-7; v_gene: TRBV19; d_gene: TRBD1
CDR3nt: TGTGCCAGCAGCCCGCGGGGGGTCCTATCCTACGAGCAGTACTTC; CDR3aa: CASSPRGVLSYEQYF; abundance: .; j_gene: TRBJ2-7; v_gene: TRBV3-1/TRBV3-2; d_gene: TRBD2
CDR3nt: TGCGCCAGCAGCTTGGCCGGCAGGGGGTTTTCACCCCTCCACTTT; CDR3aa: CASSLAGRGFSPLHF; abundance: few; j_gene: TRBJ1-6; v_gene: TRBV5-1; d_gene: TRBD1
CDR3nt: TGCGCCAGCAGGCACGCCGTGACAGGGGCCAAAGCTTTCTTT; CDR3aa: CASRHAVTGAKAFF; abundance: few; j_gene: TRBJ1-1; v_gene: TRBV10-2; d_gene: TRBD1
CDR3nt: TGTGCCAGATTGCCGGGACTAGCGGTTCGCTCCTACAATGAGCAGTTCTTC; CDR3aa: CARLPGLAVRSYNEQFF; abundance: few; j_gene: TRBJ2-1; v_gene: TRBV3-1/TRBV3-2; d_gene: TRBD2
CDR3nt: TGTGCCAGCAGTGAAGCGGGGACAGGGGCCGCCAACTCTGGAAACACCATATATTTT; CDR3aa: CASSEAGTGAANSGNTIYF; abundance: .; j_gene: TRBJ1-3; v_gene: TRBV6-1; d_gene: TRBD1
CDR3nt: TGCGCCAGCAGCGTCGCGGGGGGCGATGAGCAGTTCTTC; CDR3aa: CASSVAGGDEQFF; abundance: .; j_gene: TRBJ2-1; v_gene: TRBV5-1; d_gene: TRBD2
CDR3nt: TGCGCCAGCAGCTTGGCGGTGGGGGAGGCCTCCTACAATGAGCAGTTCTTC; CDR3aa: CASSLAVGEASYNEQFF; abundance: .; j_gene: TRBJ2-1; v_gene: TRBV5-1; d_gene: .
CDR3nt: TGTGCCAGCAGCAAAGGGAGGGCCCAGCATTTT; CDR3aa: CASSKGRAQHF; abundance: .; j_gene: TRBJ1-5; v_gene: TRBV12-3/TRBV12-4; d_gene: .
CDR3nt: TGTGCCAGCAGCTTATACCCCCGGGGGGCCCCTTCTGGGGCCAACGTCCTGACTTTC; CDR3aa: CASSLYPRGAPSGANVLTF; abundance: .; j_gene: TRBJ2-6; v_gene: TRBV7-2; d_gene: .
CDR3nt: TGTGCCAGCAGTTTATGGGACAGGAGGTATAGCAATCAGCCCCAGCATTTT; CDR3aa: CASSLWDRRYSNQPQHF; abundance: .; j_gene: TRBJ1-5; v_gene: TRBV27; d_gene: TRBD1
CDR3nt: TGTGCCAGCAGCTTGGGGGGGCGGGAAGAGACCCAGTACTTC; CDR3aa: CASSLGGREETQYF; abundance: .; j_gene: TRBJ2-5; v_gene: TRBV5-4; d_gene: .
CDR3nt: TGTGCCAGCTCATACGATGAAGGGGGTTGGACTGAAGCTTTCTTT; CDR3aa: CASSYDEGGWTEAFF; abundance: few; j_gene: TRBJ1-1; v_gene: TRBV18; d_gene: .
CDR3nt: TGTGCCAGCAGTTTAACGGGAGCCCCACTCAAAAACTTC; CDR3aa: CASSLTGAPLKNF; abundance: .; j_gene: TRBJ2-7; v_gene: TRBV28; d_gene: .
CDR3nt: TGTGCCAGCAGCTCCAAGACAGGTCGTACATCCTACGAGCAGTACTTC; CDR3aa: CASSSKTGRTSYEQYF; abundance: .; j_gene: TRBJ2-7; v_gene: TRBV5-4; d_gene: .
CDR3nt: TGTGCCAGCAGCCCGGGTGAAGCTTTCTTT; CDR3aa: CASSPGEAFF; abundance: .; j_gene: TRBJ1-1; v_gene: TRBV7-2; d_gene: .
CDR3nt: TGTGCCAGCAGCGTCACTAGCGGGAGGGCAAGTAATGAGCAGTTCTTC; CDR3aa: CASSVTSGRASNEQFF; abundance: .; j_gene: TRBJ2-1; v_gene: TRBV7-6; d_gene: TRBD2
CDR3nt: TGTGCCAGCAGCGTCGACAGGGCCGCGAACACCGGGGAGCTGTTTTTT; CDR3aa: CASSVDRAANTGELFF; abundance: once; j_gene: TRBJ2-2; v_gene: TRBV7-6; d_gene: TRBD1
CDR3nt: TGTGCCAGCAGCCCCCAGCGGGCACGGCCGGACGAGCAGTTCTTC; CDR3aa: CASSPQRARPDEQFF; abundance: .; j_gene: TRBJ2-1; v_gene: TRBV3-1/TRBV3-2; d_gene: .
CDR3nt: TGTGCCAGCAGGCCCGGGGGTCTGAACACTGAAGCTTTCTTT; CDR3aa: CASRPGGLNTEAFF; abundance: .; j_gene: TRBJ1-1; v_gene: TRBV3-1/TRBV3-2; d_gene: .
CDR3nt: TGTGCCAGCAGTCCCAGGGGTGGTGGCTATGGCTACACCTTC; CDR3aa: CASSPRGGGYGYTF; abundance: .; j_gene: TRBJ1-2; v_gene: TRBV2; d_gene: .
CDR3nt: TGTGCCACCAGTGTATATAATGAGCAGTTCTTC; CDR3aa: CATSVYNEQFF; abundance: .; j_gene: TRBJ2-1; v_gene: TRBV24-1; d_gene: .
CDR3nt: TGCAGCGCCAAGACAGGGGGGACTGAAAAACTGTTTTTT; CDR3aa: CSAKTGGTEKLFF; abundance: .; j_gene: TRBJ1-4; v_gene: TRBV29-1; d_gene: TRBD1
CDR3nt: TGCGCCAGCAGCCCCCGGGAGGCGGACGGGGAGCTGTTTTTT; CDR3aa: CASSPREADGELFF; abundance: .; j_gene: TRBJ2-2; v_gene: TRBV5-1; d_gene: TRBD2
CDR3nt: TGTGCCAGCAGCTCTTCGGGGACAGGGACCTATGGCTACACCTTC; CDR3aa: CASSSSGTGTYGYTF; abundance: .; j_gene: TRBJ1-2; v_gene: TRBV5-4; d_gene: TRBD1
CDR3nt: TGTGCCAGCAGCCCGCACCCGGGACAGGGGACGCGCTCTGGAAACACCATATATTTT; CDR3aa: CASSPHPGQGTRSGNTIYF; abundance: .; j_gene: TRBJ1-3; v_gene: TRBV5-6; d_gene: TRBD1
CDR3nt: TGTGCCAGCAGTCAGGGGGCTGATTCACCCCTCCACTTT; CDR3aa: CASSQGADSPLHF; abundance: few; j_gene: TRBJ1-6; v_gene: TRBV3-1/TRBV3-2; d_gene: TRBD1
CDR3nt: TGTGCCACCAGCAGGTGGACTAGCGGGGGCTTTTCCGAGCAGTACTTC; CDR3aa: CATSRWTSGGFSEQYF; abundance: .; j_gene: TRBJ2-7; v_gene: TRBV15; d_gene: TRBD2
CDR3nt: TGCAGCGTCCTTTCAGGGGATGGCTACACCTTC; CDR3aa: CSVLSGDGYTF; abundance: .; j_gene: TRBJ1-2; v_gene: TRBV29-1; d_gene: .
CDR3nt: TGCGCCAGCAGCTTGGTCGGCAGGGAGGAATCTGAAGCTTTCTTT; CDR3aa: CASSLVGREESEAFF; abundance: few; j_gene: TRBJ1-1; v_gene: TRBV5-1; d_gene: .
CDR3nt: TGCAGCGTTGATGAGGGCGGTCAACTTATATCTGCCTACAATGAGCAGTTCTTC; CDR3aa: CSVDEGGQLISAYNEQFF; abundance: .; j_gene: TRBJ2-1; v_gene: TRBV29-1; d_gene: .
CDR3nt: TGTGCCAGTAGCCCGGGACAGGGTTATGGCGAGCAGTACTTC; CDR3aa: CASSPGQGYGEQYF; abundance: .; j_gene: TRBJ2-7; v_gene: TRBV19; d_gene: TRBD1
CDR3nt: TGTGCCAGCAGCCAGGAGAGGGACACTGAAGCTTTCTTT; CDR3aa: CASSQERDTEAFF; abundance: .; j_gene: TRBJ1-1; v_gene: TRBV3-1/TRBV3-2; d_gene: .
CDR3nt: TGTGCCAGCAGTTACTCGATCGGGGGGGTAGAGACCCAGTACTTC; CDR3aa: CASSYSIGGVETQYF; abundance: .; j_gene: TRBJ2-5; v_gene: TRBV6-5; d_gene: TRBD2
CDR3nt: TGTGCCAGCAGAGGGTTTAGCGGGGGGCTTCTGAGCTCCTACAATGAGCAGTTCTTC; CDR3aa: CASRGFSGGLLSSYNEQFF; abundance: .; j_gene: TRBJ2-1; v_gene: TRBV7-9; d_gene: TRBD2
CDR3nt: TGTGCCATCATTTTCCGGGACTGGGTCGGGGAGCTGTTTTTT; CDR3aa: CAIIFRDWVGELFF; abundance: .; j_gene: TRBJ2-2; v_gene: TRBV10-3; d_gene: .
CDR3nt: TGTGCCAGTACCGAGGGACTAGCGGGAGGCAATGAGCAGTTCTTC; CDR3aa: CASTEGLAGGNEQFF; abundance: .; j_gene: TRBJ2-1; v_gene: TRBV19; d_gene: TRBD2